The present TCR beta chain was sequenced within a study of T cells in localized non-small cell lung cancer. Study-wide results and limits: A higher density of T cells in blood coincided with extended overall survival. Exceeding tumor, uninvolved adjacent lung had the highest T cell clonality. Median detection of top 100 tumor clones in adjacent lung was around 59 clones.

Libraries were prepared by immunoSEQ multiplex PCR; TCRdb keeps only in-frame clonotypes and omits some of them. This sample has approximately 140,000 clones, with around 92% found just once. Germline V gene sequence: CDR1 MDHEN, CDR2 SYDVKM. CDR3 length: 16 residues. V gave up 6 bases and J gave up 4 bases, with 16 bases separating them. As to this clone: The antigen is not known.

This clonotype originated in a female donor older than 55 with stage I lung adenocarcinoma. The chain uses TRBV28 and TRBJ2-6, with D uncertain. The source was peripheral blood, collected before any cancer treatment. CDR3 loop: CASRQPDSAGANVLTF. The CDR3 DNA is TGTGCCAGCAGACAACCTGACTCCGCCGGGGCCAACGTCCTGACTTTC.